This entry lists 19 T cell receptor beta chains sequenced from one sample in a study of neoadjuvant anti-PD-1 for oral cavity cancer. Some clones are missing from TCRdb's copy, which holds only in-frame ones; the method was immunoSEQ multiplex PCR. The table lists fewer than 25,000 clones, less than 50% of them singletons. This sample's time point: after neoadjuvant nivolumab, at surgical resection. This specimen consisted of tumor tissue, obtained after nivolumab (anti-PD-1) treatment. Receptor source: a person between 35 and 79 years old with oral cavity squamous cell carcinoma.

This clone was seen many times. This chain uses TRBV28 with TRBJ1-4; D not certain. Germline lookup yields CDR1 MDHEN and CDR2 SYDVKM. V was clipped by 9 bases and J by 8 bases, with 10 bases between them. The CDR3 is made up of 11 amino acids. The CDR3 spells CASRGWEKLFF. CDR3 bases: TGTGCCAGTCGTGGGTGGGAAAAACTGTTTTTT.

The chain has TRBV5-5 and TRBJ2-3, with D perhaps assigned TRBD1 or TRBD2 (5 bases each). Germline V lookup: CDR1 SGHKS, CDR2 YYEKEE (reference sequence). V gave up 3 bases and J gave up 0 bases, with 17 bases separating them. The CDR3 loop spans 17 amino acids. CDR3 region: CASSWTRDVPSTDTQYF. The CDR3 DNA sequence: TGTGCCAGCAGCTGGACCCGGGACGTCCCTAGCACAGATACGCAGTATTTT. Full variable domain (remainder filled in from reference TRBV5-5 and TRBJ2-3): DAGVTQSPTHLIKTRGQQVTLRCSPISGHKSVSWYQQVLGQGPQFIFQYYEKEERGRGNFPDRFSARQFPNYSSELNVNALLLGDSALYLCASSWTRDVPSTDTQYFGPGTRLTVL.

The sample holds one count of this clone. The chain recombines TRBV9 with TRBJ1-2, with 11 bases identical to TRBD1. The germline gives CDR1 SGDLS, CDR2 YYNGEE. This CDR3 spans 17 amino acids. The trim removed 0 bases at V and 0 bases at J, leaving 4 bases unmatched. Here the CDR3 reads CASSVGDRGFANYGYTF. CDR3 DNA: TGTGCCAGCAGCGTAGGGGACAGGGGGTTCGCTAACTATGGCTACACCTTC.

The chain uses TRBV6-6 and TRBJ1-2; no clear D. Germline CDR1 MNHNY, CDR2 SVGAGI (reference sequence). V shed 6 bases and J shed 1 base, with 9 bases lying between them. This CDR3 comprises 13 residues. The CDR3: CASSPTVNYGYTF. The CDR3 coding sequence is TGTGCCAGCAGCCCGACTGTTAACTATGGCTACACCTTC.

The chain is built from TRBV12-1 and TRBJ2-5; no DNA check was done on the table's D call, TRBD2. TRBV12-1 is an annotated pseudogene. The CDR3 spans 16 residues. This CDR3 reads CASSLRAGGSQETQYF. In DNA form, the CDR3 reads TGTGCCAGCAGCTTACGCGCGGGGGGCTCTCAAGAGACCCAGTACTTC.

The genes are TRBV15 and TRBJ2-2, with 7 bases that match TRBD1. CDR1 LNHNV and CDR2 YYDKDF come from the germline V gene (reference sequence). The CDR3 spans 16 residues. V was pared by 4 bases and J by 4 bases, with 9 bases of the junction left unmatched. The CDR3 here is CATSTDLQGRTGELFF. The CDR3 DNA reads TGTGCCACCAGCACCGACCTACAGGGGCGCACCGGGGAGCTGTTTTTT. Complete variable domain (other parts from reference TRBV15 and TRBJ2-2): DAMVIQNPRYQVTQFGKPVTLSCSQTLNHNVMYWYQQKSSQAPKLLFHYYDKDFNNEADTPDNFQSRRPNTSFCFLDIRSPGLGDTAMYLCATSTDLQGRTGELFFGEGSRLTVL.

The V call is TRBV20-1, the J call TRBJ2-1; D remains ambiguous. CDR3 length: 11 residues. Germline CDR1 reads DFQATT; CDR2 reads SNEGSKA (reference sequence). The V and J ends lost 7 bases and 9 bases respectively, with 13 bases between them. CDR3 coding DNA: TGCAGTGTGCGGTCTTATAGTGAGCAGTTCTTC. It specifies CSVRSYSEQFF.

V is TRBV10-3 and J is TRBJ1-1; possibly TRBD1 for D (5 bases). Germline V gene data show CDR1 as ENHRY and CDR2 as SYGVKD. The CDR3 extends over 16 amino acids. Trimming cost V 4 bases and J 3 bases, with 18 bases left between them. The CDR3, as DNA: TGTGCCATCAGTGCCCAGGGTGAAAGGGAGGACACTGAAGCTTTCTTT. Residues: CAISAQGEREDTEAFF.

The rearrangement joins TRBV7-9 to TRBJ2-7; TRBD2 is a possible D gene (7 bases). V was shortened by 1 base and J by 5 bases, with 12 bases between the two germline ends. Germline V CDR1 and CDR2: SEHNR, FQNEAQ (reference sequence). The CDR3 is 14 amino acids. CDR3 sequence: CASSLGGGAHEQYF. CDR3 in DNA: TGTGCCAGCAGCTTAGGTGGGGGGGCCCACGAGCAGTACTTC.

The chain has TRBV5-6 and TRBJ1-3, with 11 bases lining up with TRBD1. Germline V gives CDR1 SGHDT, CDR2 YYEEEE. V gave up 4 bases and J gave up 4 bases; unmatched junction bases: 7. The CDR3 contains 16 residues. The CDR3 DNA is TGTGCCAGCAGCGCGGACAGGGGGCGCCGGGGAAACACCATATATTTT. Its protein is CASSADRGRRGNTIYF.

The table lists this clone with a few counts. The chain uses TRBV9 and TRBJ1-1; no clear D gene. Germline CDR1 is SGDLS and CDR2 is YYNGEE. The CDR3 consists of 17 residues. V shed 1 base and J shed 4 bases, with 20 bases lying between them. CDR3 in DNA: TGTGCCAGCAGCGTATCCCTCTCCCCCAGGACGGCCACTGAAGCTTTCTTT. Its protein is CASSVSLSPRTATEAFF.

The gene calls are TRBV9 and TRBJ2-1; TRBD2 agrees at 8 bases. The V segment lost 2 bases and the J segment 6 bases; nucleotides outside the gene matches: 13. This CDR3 has 17 residues. Germline-derived CDR1 and CDR2 are SGDLS and YYNGEE. In DNA, the CDR3 is TGTGCCAGCAGCGTCGGGGTTCTCCGGGGGGGCCCCAATGAGCAGTTCTTC. It is translated as CASSVGVLRGGPNEQFF.

V usage is TRBV28 and J usage is TRBJ2-1; TRBD1 agrees at 7 bases. Germline V lookup: CDR1 MDHEN, CDR2 SYDVKM. The CDR3 runs to 14 residues. V lost 5 bases to trimming and J lost 14 bases; unmatched junction nucleotides: 15. The CDR3: CASSTSDRVGRKFF. The CDR3 DNA follows: TGTGCCAGCAGTACCTCAGACAGGGTGGGACGGAAGTTCTTC.

This clone has only a few counts. Other DNA sequences in the same sample also yield this CDR3. The J gene is TRBJ1-6, the V gene TRBV6-6; 11 bases align to TRBD1. V lost 0 bases and J lost 9; bases outside the gene matches: 1. Germline loops: CDR1 MNHNY, CDR2 SVGAGI (reference sequence). The CDR3 spans 15 residues. CDR3 protein: CASSYSGTGGSPLHF. Here the CDR3 DNA reads TGTGCCAGCAGTTACTCCGGGACAGGGGGTTCACCCCTCCACTTT.

This sequence joins TRBV5-1 and TRBJ2-5; 9 bases are shared with TRBD1. The ends lost 4 bases at V and 4 bases at J; junction bases unmatched: 5. The length of the CDR3 is 14 residues. Germline-derived CDR1 and CDR2 are SGHRS and YFSETQ. As DNA, the CDR3 is TGCGCCAGCAGCAGGGGACAGGGTGGAGAGACCCAGTACTTC. Translating gives CASSRGQGGETQYF.

This chain connects TRBV13 to TRBJ2-7; 12 bases match TRBD1. The CDR3 contains 15 residues. CDR1 and CDR2 from the germline V gene are PRHDT and FYEKMQ (reference sequence). V trimming: 8 bases; J trimming: 5 bases; junction bases outside the gene matches: 10. The CDR3 region is CASLPRDRGPHEQYF. As DNA, the CDR3 is TGTGCCAGCCTTCCACGGGACAGGGGGCCCCACGAGCAGTACTTC.

This clone was observed once. The rearrangement links TRBV7-2 to TRBJ2-7; possibly TRBD2 for D (6 bases). V lost 8 bases and J lost 6, with 14 bases in between. CDR3 length: 12 amino acids. Germline assignment: CDR1 SGHTA and CDR2 FQGNSA. In DNA form, the CDR3 reads TGTGCCAGCGGTACGGGGGTGGGCGAGCAGTACTTC. Residues: CASGTGVGEQYF.

J is TRBJ2-3 and V is TRBV10-1, with D maybe TRBD2 (7 bases). Germline V lookup: CDR1 WNHNN, CDR2 SYGVQD (reference sequence). Trimming removed 0 bases at V and 6 bases at J, with 10 bases between. The CDR3 loop spans 14 amino acids. CDR3 nucleotide sequence: TGCGCCAGCAGTGAGTCGCGGGGGCACGATACGCAGTATTTT. Amino acid sequence: CASSESRGHDTQYF.

The chain joins TRBV25-1 to TRBJ2-7; D may be TRBD1 (6 bases). V was pared by 9 bases and J by 2 bases, with 20 bases between. Germline V lookup: CDR1 MGHDK, CDR2 SYGVNS. The CDR3 loop spans 15 amino acids. The CDR3 reads CARAGGDRITYEQYF. CDR3 nucleotides: TGTGCCAGAGCTGGGGGTGACAGGATCACCTACGAGCAGTACTTC.